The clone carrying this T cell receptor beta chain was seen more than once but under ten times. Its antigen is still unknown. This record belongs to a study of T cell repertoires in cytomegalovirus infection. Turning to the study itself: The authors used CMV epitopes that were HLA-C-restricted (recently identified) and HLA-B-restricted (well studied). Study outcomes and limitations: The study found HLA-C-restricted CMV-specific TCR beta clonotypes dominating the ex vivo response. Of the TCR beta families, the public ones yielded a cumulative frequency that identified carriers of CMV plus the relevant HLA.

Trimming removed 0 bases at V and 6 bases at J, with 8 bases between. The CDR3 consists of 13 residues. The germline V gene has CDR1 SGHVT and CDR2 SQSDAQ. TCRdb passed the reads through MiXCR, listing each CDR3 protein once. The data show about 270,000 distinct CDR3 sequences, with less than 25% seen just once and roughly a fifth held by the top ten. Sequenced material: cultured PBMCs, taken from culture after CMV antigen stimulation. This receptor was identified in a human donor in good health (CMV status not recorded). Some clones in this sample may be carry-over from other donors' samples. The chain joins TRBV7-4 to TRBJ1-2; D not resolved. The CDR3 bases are TGTGCCAGCAGCTTAGCGGGGAGACATGGCTACACCTTC. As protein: CASSLAGRHGYTF.